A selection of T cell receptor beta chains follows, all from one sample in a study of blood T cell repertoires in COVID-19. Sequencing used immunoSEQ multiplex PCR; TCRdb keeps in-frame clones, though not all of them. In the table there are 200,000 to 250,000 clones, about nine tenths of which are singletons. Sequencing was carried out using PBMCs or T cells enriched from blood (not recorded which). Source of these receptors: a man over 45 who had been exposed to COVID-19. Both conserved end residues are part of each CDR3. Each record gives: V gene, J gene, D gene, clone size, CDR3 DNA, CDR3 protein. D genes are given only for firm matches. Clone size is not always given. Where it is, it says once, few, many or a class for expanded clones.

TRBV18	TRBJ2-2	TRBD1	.	TGTGCCAGCTCACCATGGACAGGGTCGGACACCGGGGAGCTGTTTTTT	CASSPWTGSDTGELFF
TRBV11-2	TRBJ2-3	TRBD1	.	TGTGCCAGCAGCTTAGTATATGCCGGGACAGCAGACACAGATACGCAGTATTTT	CASSLVYAGTADTDTQYF
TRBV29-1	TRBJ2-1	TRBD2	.	TGCAGCGTAAGGACTAGATTAACCTACAATGAGCAGTTCTTC	CSVRTRLTYNEQFF
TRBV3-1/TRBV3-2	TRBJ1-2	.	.	TGTGCCAGCAGCGTCGACGGGGGAGGCTATGGCTACACCTTC	CASSVDGGGYGYTF
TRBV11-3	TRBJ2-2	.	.	TGTGCCAGCAGCTCGGCAGGGCACACCGGGGAGCTGTTTTTT	CASSSAGHTGELFF
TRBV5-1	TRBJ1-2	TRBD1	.	TGCGCCAGCAGCCTGCGACAGGGCTATGGCTACACCTTC	CASSLRQGYGYTF
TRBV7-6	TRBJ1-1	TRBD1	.	TGTGCCAGCAGCCCCAGGGGGGCTGGCACTGAAGCTTTCTTT	CASSPRGAGTEAFF
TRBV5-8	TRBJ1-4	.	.	TGTGCCAGCAGCTTGGGGGAACAGGCCGGAGACGAAAAACTGTTTTTT	CASSLGEQAGDEKLFF
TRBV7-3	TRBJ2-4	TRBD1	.	TGTGCCAGCAGCATGGACAGGGCGGCCAAAAACATTCAGTACTTC	CASSMDRAAKNIQYF
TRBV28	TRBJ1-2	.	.	TGTGCCAGCAGTCCCGCGGATTTTAACTATGGCTACACCTTC	CASSPADFNYGYTF
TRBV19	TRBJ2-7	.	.	TGTGCCAGTAGCTCGCCAGGGAACTCCTACGAGCAGTACTTC	CASSSPGNSYEQYF
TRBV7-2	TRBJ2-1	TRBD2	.	TGTGCCAGCAGCTTAGCCGCCGGGGGGGCGTACAATGAGCAGTTCTTC	CASSLAAGGAYNEQFF
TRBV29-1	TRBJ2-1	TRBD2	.	TGCAGCCAAGGGGCTAGCGGGAACTACAATGAGCAGTTCTTC	CSQGASGNYNEQFF
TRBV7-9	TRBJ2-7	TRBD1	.	TGTGCCAGCAGCTTAGGAGGGACAGGAGATCAGTACTTC	CASSLGGTGDQYF
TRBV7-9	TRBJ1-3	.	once	TGTGCCAGCAGCTTAGCCCCAGACACGTCTGGAAACACCATATATTTT	CASSLAPDTSGNTIYF